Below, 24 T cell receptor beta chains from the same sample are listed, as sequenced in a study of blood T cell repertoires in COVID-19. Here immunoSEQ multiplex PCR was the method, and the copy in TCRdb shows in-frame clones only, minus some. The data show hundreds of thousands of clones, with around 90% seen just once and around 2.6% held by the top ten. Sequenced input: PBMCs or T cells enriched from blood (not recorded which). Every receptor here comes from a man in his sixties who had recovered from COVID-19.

CDR3 protein: CANGTVYNEQFF. The CDR3 DNA is TGTGCCAACGGGACAGTTTACAATGAGCAGTTCTTC. V gene TRBV2 combines with J gene TRBJ2-1, with TRBD1 matching over 7 bases. Germline assignment: CDR1 SNHLY and CDR2 FYNNEI. J was trimmed by 4 bases and V by 10 bases; bases with no gene match: 4. The CDR3 consists of 12 residues.

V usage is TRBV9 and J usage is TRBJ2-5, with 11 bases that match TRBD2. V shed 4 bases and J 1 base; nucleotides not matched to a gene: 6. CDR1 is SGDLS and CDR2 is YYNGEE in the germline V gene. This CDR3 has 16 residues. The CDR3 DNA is TGTGCCAGCAGCCTCCTAGCGGGAGGACTCCAAGAGACCCAGTACTTC. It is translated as CASSLLAGGLQETQYF.

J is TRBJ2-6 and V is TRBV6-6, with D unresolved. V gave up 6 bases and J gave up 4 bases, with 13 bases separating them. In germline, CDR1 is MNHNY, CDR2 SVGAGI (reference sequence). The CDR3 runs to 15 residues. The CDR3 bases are TGTGCCAGCAGAATTCCCTCCGAGGGGGCCAACGTCCTGACTTTC. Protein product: CASRIPSEGANVLTF.

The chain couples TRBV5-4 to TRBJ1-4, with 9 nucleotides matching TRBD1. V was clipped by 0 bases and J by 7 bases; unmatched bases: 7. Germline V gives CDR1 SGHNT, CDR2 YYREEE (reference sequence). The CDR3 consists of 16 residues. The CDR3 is CASSLGPGQGVEKLFF. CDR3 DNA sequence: TGTGCCAGCAGCTTGGGGCCGGGACAGGGTGTTGAAAAACTGTTTTTT.

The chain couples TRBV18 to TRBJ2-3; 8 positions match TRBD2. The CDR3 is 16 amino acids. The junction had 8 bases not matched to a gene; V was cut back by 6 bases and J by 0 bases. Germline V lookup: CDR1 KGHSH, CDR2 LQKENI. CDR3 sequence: CASSTVAGPSTDTQYF. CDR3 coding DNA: TGTGCCAGCTCTACCGTAGCGGGGCCTAGCACAGATACGCAGTATTTT.

The CDR3 protein is CASSQGTGALYGYTF. The DNA for the CDR3 is TGTGCCAGCAGCCAAGGGACAGGGGCCCTCTATGGCTACACCTTC. The chain couples TRBV6-5 to TRBJ1-2, with 10 bases lining up with TRBD1. The CDR3 spans 15 residues. Germline CDR1 is MNHEY and CDR2 is SVGAGI. V trimming: 6 bases; J trimming: 4 bases; junction bases outside the gene matches: 8.

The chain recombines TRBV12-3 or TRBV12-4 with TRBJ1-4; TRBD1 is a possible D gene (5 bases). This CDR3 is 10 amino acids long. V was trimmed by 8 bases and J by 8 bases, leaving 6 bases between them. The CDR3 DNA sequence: TGTGCCAGCCAGGGCGAAAAACTGTTTTTT. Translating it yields CASQGEKLFF.

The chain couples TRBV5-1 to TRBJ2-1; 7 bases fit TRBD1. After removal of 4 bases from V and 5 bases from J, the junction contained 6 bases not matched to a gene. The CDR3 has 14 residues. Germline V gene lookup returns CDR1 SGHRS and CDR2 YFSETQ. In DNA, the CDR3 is TGCGCCAGCAGCCAACTGGGACAGAACAATGAGCAGTTCTTC. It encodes CASSQLGQNNEQFF. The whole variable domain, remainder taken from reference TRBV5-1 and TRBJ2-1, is KAGVTQTPRYLIKTRGQQVTLSCSPISGHRSVSWYQQTPGQGLQFLFEYFSETQRNKGNFPGRFSGRQFSNSRSEMNVSTLELGDSALYLCASSQLGQNNEQFFGPGTRLTVL.

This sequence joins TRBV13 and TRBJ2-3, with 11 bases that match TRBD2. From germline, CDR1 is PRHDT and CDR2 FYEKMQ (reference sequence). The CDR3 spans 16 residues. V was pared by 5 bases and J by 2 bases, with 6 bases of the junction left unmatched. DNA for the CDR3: TGTGCCAGCAGCCGGAGGACTAGCGGGTTCACAGATACGCAGTATTTT. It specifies CASSRRTSGFTDTQYF.

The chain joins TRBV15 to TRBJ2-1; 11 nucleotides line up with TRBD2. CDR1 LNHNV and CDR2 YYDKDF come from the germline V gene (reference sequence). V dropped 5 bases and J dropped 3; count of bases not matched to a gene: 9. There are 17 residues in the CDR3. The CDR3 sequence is CATSRGFGTSGYNEQFF. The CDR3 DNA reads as TGTGCCACCAGCCGAGGTTTCGGGACTAGCGGCTACAATGAGCAGTTCTTC.

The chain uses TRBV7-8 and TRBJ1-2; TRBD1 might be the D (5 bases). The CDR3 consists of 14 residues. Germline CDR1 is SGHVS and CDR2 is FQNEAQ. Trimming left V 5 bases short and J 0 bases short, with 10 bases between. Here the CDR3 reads CASSHGGANYGYTF. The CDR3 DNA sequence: TGTGCCAGCAGCCACGGGGGAGCTAACTATGGCTACACCTTC.

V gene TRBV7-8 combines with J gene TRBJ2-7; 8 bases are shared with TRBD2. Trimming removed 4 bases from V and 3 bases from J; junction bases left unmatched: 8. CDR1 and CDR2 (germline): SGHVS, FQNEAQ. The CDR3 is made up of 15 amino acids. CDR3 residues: CASSSKQREIYEQYF. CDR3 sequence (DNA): TGTGCCAGCAGCTCGAAGCAGCGGGAGATCTACGAGCAGTACTTC.

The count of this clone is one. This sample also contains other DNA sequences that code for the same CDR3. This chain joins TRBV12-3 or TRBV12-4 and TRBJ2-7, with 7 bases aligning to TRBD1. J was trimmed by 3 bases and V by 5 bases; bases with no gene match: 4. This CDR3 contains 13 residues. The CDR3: CASSPPGGYEQYF. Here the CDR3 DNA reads TGTGCCAGCAGTCCCCCAGGGGGCTACGAGCAGTACTTC.

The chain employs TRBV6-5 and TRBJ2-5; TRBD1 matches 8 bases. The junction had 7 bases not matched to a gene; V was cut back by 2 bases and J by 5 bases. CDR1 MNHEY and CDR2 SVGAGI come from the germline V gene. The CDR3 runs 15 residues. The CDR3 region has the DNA TGTGCCAGCAGTTACATAGGACAGGGTCCGGAGACCCAGTACTTC. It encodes CASSYIGQGPETQYF.

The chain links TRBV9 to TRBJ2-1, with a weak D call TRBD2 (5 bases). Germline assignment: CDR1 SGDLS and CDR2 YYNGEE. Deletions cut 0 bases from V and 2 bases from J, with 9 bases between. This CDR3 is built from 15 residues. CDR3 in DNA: TGTGCCAGCAGCGTAGGTGAGGGTACCTACAATGAGCAGTTCTTC. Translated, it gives CASSVGEGTYNEQFF.

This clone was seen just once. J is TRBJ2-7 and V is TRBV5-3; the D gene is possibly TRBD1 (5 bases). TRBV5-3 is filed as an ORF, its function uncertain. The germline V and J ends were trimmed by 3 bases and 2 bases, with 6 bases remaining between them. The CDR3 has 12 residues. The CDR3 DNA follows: TGTGCCAGAAGCTGGGGCCCCTACGAGCAGTACTTC. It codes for CARSWGPYEQYF.

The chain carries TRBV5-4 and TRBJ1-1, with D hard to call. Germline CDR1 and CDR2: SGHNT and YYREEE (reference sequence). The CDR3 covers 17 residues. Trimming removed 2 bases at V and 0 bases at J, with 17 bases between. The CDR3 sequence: CASSFPGRLGMNTEAFF. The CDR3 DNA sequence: TGTGCCAGCAGCTTTCCTGGGAGGCTCGGAATGAACACTGAAGCTTTCTTT.

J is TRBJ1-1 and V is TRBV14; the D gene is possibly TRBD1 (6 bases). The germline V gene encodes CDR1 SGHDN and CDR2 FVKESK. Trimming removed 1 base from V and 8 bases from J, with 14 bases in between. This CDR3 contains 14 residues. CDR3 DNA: TGTGCCAGCAGCCAAGCCTGGGTGGGGGCGGAAGCTTTCTTT. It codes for CASSQAWVGAEAFF.

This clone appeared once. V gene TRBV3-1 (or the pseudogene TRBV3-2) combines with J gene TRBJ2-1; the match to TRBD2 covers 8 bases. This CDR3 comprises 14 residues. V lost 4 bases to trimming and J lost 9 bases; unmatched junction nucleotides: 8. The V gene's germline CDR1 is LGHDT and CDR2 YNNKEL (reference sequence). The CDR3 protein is CASSPTGTRAEQFF. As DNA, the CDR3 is TGTGCCAGCAGCCCAACCGGGACTAGGGCTGAGCAGTTCTTC.

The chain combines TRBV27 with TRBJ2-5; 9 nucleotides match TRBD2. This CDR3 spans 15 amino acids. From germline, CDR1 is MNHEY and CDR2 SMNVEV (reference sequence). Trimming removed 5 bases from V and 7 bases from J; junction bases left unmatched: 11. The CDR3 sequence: CASSPRTSAYGTQYF. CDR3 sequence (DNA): TGTGCCAGCAGTCCAAGGACTAGCGCGTACGGGACCCAGTACTTC.

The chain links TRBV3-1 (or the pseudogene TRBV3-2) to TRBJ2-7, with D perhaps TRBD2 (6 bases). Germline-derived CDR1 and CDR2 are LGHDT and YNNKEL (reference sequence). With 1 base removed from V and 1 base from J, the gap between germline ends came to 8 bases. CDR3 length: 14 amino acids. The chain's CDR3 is CASSQGSGSYEQYF. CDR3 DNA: TGTGCCAGCAGCCAAGGCAGCGGGTCCTACGAGCAGTACTTC.

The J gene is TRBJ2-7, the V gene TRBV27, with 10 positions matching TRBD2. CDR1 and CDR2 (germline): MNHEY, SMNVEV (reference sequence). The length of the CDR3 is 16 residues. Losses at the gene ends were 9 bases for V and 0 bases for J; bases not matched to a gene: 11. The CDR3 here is CARGLARARPSYEQYF. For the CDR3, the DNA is TGTGCCAGGGGACTAGCGAGGGCCCGACCCTCCTACGAGCAGTACTTC.

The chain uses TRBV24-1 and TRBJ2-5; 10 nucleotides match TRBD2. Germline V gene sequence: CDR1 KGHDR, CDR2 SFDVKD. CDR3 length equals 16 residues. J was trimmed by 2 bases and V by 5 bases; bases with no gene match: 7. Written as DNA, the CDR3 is TGTGCCACCAGTGGCGGGGCTAGCGGGAGTCAAGAGACCCAGTACTTC. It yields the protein CATSGGASGSQETQYF.

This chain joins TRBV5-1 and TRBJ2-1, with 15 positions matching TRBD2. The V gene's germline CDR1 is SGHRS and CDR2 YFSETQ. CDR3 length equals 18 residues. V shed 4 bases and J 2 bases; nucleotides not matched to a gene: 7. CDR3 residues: CASSGGLAGGKPYNEQFF. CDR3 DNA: TGCGCCAGCAGCGGTGGACTAGCGGGAGGGAAGCCCTACAATGAGCAGTTCTTC.